These 12 T cell receptor beta chains share one sample of origin, sequenced in a study of beta chain features in type 1 diabetes. The sequenced template was cDNA made from the entire isolated RNA. Using immunoSEQ multiplex PCR, the repertoire was profiled, and TCRdb retains in-frame clones only, with some absent. The table includes hundreds of thousands of clones, about 13% detected once. Findings of the study overall: The study found moderately but significantly shorter TCRB CDR3s in all four CD4+ subsets of Type 1 diabetes patients.

Their antigens remain unidentified. The sequenced sample was naive CD4+ T cells from blood. These TCRs come from a man aged 25 to 45 with type 1 diabetes.

This clone was picked up a small number of times. The J gene is TRBJ2-6, the V gene TRBV14; 8 bases match TRBD1. Trimming removed 9 bases from V and 1 base from J; junction bases left unmatched: 14. The CDR3 has 18 residues. Germline V lookup: CDR1 SGHDN, CDR2 FVKESK. The CDR3 DNA is TGTGCCAGTAGATCCGGACAGGGTGGTGTTTCTGGGGCCAACGTCCTGACTTTC. It specifies CASRSGQGGVSGANVLTF.

The chain is built from TRBV18 and TRBJ1-2; 7 nucleotides match TRBD1. CDR1 and CDR2 (germline): KGHSH, LQKENI. V trimming: 4 bases; J trimming: 6 bases; junction bases outside the gene matches: 8. There are 14 residues in the CDR3. The CDR3 sequence: CASSRQGPEDGYTF. The CDR3 bases are TGTGCCAGCTCACGACAGGGACCCGAGGATGGCTACACCTTC.

This clone was found a few times. CDR3 sequence reads: CASRLAGGEQYF. The CDR3 DNA reads TGTGCCAGCAGACTAGCGGGAGGTGAGCAGTACTTC. The chain uses TRBV2 and TRBJ2-7, with TRBD2 matching over 12 bases. Germline CDR1 reads SNHLY; CDR2 reads FYNNEI. The CDR3 is 12 residues long. Trimming took 6 bases from V and 7 from J; bases not matched to a gene: 1. The variable domain in full, completed from reference TRBV2 and TRBJ2-7, reads EPEVTQTPSHQVTQMGQEVILRCVPISNHLYFYWYRQILGQKVEFLVSFYNNEISEKSEIFDDQFSVERPDGSNFTLKIRSTKLEDSAMYFCASRLAGGEQYFGPGTRLTVT.

This clone was observed many times. The V call is TRBV7-9, the J call TRBJ2-5; TRBD1 might be the D (6 bases). The CDR3 runs to 14 residues. With 5 bases removed from V and 4 bases from J, the gap between germline ends came to 14 bases. The germline CDR1 and CDR2 sequences are SEHNR and FQNEAQ (reference sequence). The CDR3 nucleotides are TGTGCCAGCAGCCCTGTGGCAGGGGTAGAGACCCAGTACTTC. It encodes CASSPVAGVETQYF.

This chain uses TRBV12-5 with TRBJ2-1, with 11 bases fitting TRBD2. Germline trimming cut 6 bases from V and 6 bases from J; bases unmatched to any gene: 10. The CDR3 is made up of 16 amino acids. The V gene's germline CDR1 is LGHNT and CDR2 FRNRAP. The CDR3 DNA sequence: TGTGCTAGTGGAGTCCGCCTAGCGGGAGGTGGCAATGAGCAGTTCTTC. Translating it yields CASGVRLAGGGNEQFF.

The rearrangement links TRBV6-1 to TRBJ2-2; TRBD2 aligns across 7 bases. Trimming removed 4 bases from V and 4 bases from J; junction bases left unmatched: 6. Germline CDR1 and CDR2: MNHNS and SASEGT. The CDR3 extends over 15 amino acids. The CDR3 coding sequence is TGTGCCAGCAGTGCCCAGCGGGAAACCACCGGGGAGCTGTTTTTT. Residues: CASSAQRETTGELFF.

V and J are TRBV28 and TRBJ2-7, with TRBD2 as a possible D gene (5 bases). Germline V gene sequence: CDR1 MDHEN, CDR2 SYDVKM. The germline V and J ends were trimmed by 6 bases and 4 bases, with 10 bases remaining between them. CDR3 size: 12 residues. The DNA for the CDR3 is TGTGCCAGCAGGGAGTCGGGGTACGAGCAGTACTTC. It is translated as CASRESGYEQYF.

The chain uses TRBV13 and TRBJ1-2; D gene unclear. Between the trimmed V and J ends, which lost 3 bases and 4 bases, there was a span of 6 bases. Per germline, CDR1 PRHDT and CDR2 FYEKMQ (reference sequence). The CDR3 loop spans 12 amino acids. CDR3 nucleotide sequence: TGTGCCAGCAGCTTCCCGGTCTATGGCTACACCTTC. Amino acids: CASSFPVYGYTF.

J is TRBJ1-4 and V is TRBV5-1; 7 bases align to TRBD1. The CDR3 covers 14 residues. Germline V gene sequence: CDR1 SGHRS, CDR2 YFSETQ. V lost 1 base, J lost 5 bases, and 2 bases stayed unmatched. The CDR3 sequence is CASSLTGVNEKLFF. In nucleotides, the CDR3 is TGCGCCAGCAGCTTGACAGGGGTGAATGAAAAACTGTTTTTT. Combining the CDR3 with reference TRBV5-1 and TRBJ1-4 gives the whole variable domain KAGVTQTPRYLIKTRGQQVTLSCSPISGHRSVSWYQQTPGQGLQFLFEYFSETQRNKGNFPGRFSGRQFSNSRSEMNVSTLELGDSALYLCASSLTGVNEKLFFGSGTQLSVL.

This rearrangement joins TRBV7-2 to TRBJ2-3; 9 nucleotides match TRBD2. This CDR3 is 15 amino acids long. Germline-derived CDR1 and CDR2 are SGHTA and FQGNSA. J was trimmed by 6 bases and V by 1 base; bases with no gene match: 5. The CDR3 loop is CASSLGAGGLDTQYF. For the CDR3, the DNA is TGTGCCAGCAGCTTAGGGGCGGGAGGGCTGGATACGCAGTATTTT.

V and J are TRBV9 and TRBJ2-5; 11 nucleotides agree with TRBD2. Germline V gene sequence: CDR1 SGDLS, CDR2 YYNGEE. This CDR3 contains 14 residues. With V trimmed by 4 bases and J by 9 bases, 8 bases remained unmatched. The CDR3 loop is CASSSLAGGGAQYF. In nucleotides, the CDR3 is TGTGCCAGCAGCTCTCTAGCGGGGGGTGGGGCCCAGTACTTC.

This chain joins TRBV19 and TRBJ1-4; D not certain. V shed 3 bases and J shed 10 bases, with 9 bases lying between them. The length of the CDR3 is 12 residues. The germline CDR1 and CDR2 sequences are LNHDA and SQIVND (reference sequence). This CDR3 is CASSISEGKLFF. CDR3 DNA: TGTGCCAGTAGTATCAGCGAGGGAAAACTGTTTTTT.